A single T cell receptor beta chain is shown here with its context. This clonotype was detected a few times. Its antigen is not yet known. Base-call qualities are not available, and no considerably larger clone is one nucleotide away. These data originate in a study of T cell repertoires in cytomegalovirus infection (dated by TCRdb to between 2019 and 2020). Concerning the study at large: Peptide stimulations targeted recently identified HLA-C-restricted CMV epitopes, whose presentation resists viral immunomodulation, together with well-studied HLA-B-restricted epitopes. Because public TCR beta signatures pointed to carriage of CMV infection together with the matching HLA type, the HLA type of each donor mattered for the analysis. The paper as a whole reports these results and caveats: In both this cohort and an independent cohort of 300 to 450 donors, the cumulative frequency of public TCR beta family members distinguished carriers of CMV infection plus the relevant HLA type. The ex vivo response was dominated by HLA-C-restricted CMV-specific TCR beta clonotypes, which also provided the single most frequent clonotype in two of eight donors.

Trimming removed 2 bases from V and 7 bases from J, leaving 12 bases between the germline ends. The CDR3 starts with the cysteine, ends with the phenylalanine, and has 13 residues. The CDR3 DNA has 39 bases and is translated from base 1. Via the germline V gene, CDR1 is SGHTA and CDR2 FQGNSA. The listed sequencing device is Illumina HiSeq 1500. TCRdb reran the public reads through fastp at Q25 and MiXCR, keeping productive beta chains. CDR3 protein sequences are deduplicated, and each keeps its most common genes and DNA. Across this sample there are 450,000 to 650,000 distinct CDR3 sequences, with almost 40% seen only once. The ten largest clones represent roughly 50% of the sample. This specimen's treatment or condition label, per the study, means: in vitro stimulation with specific CMV peptide epitopes to enrich CMV-specific T cells.

This receptor was identified in a human donor in good health (CMV status not recorded). Some clones in this sample may be carry-over from other donors' samples. The sequences come from cultured PBMCs, collected from culture after CMV antigen stimulation. The rearrangement joined TRBV7-2 to TRBJ2-7; too little of a D gene remains to name it. The DNA sequence is as follows: TGTGCCAGCAGCTTACGAATGGGAACGGAGCAGTACTTC. This sequence encodes CASSLRMGTEQYF. This CDR3, with the reference TRBV7-2 and TRBJ2-7 proteins standing in past its ends, gives the full variable domain GAGVSQSPSNKVTEKGKDVELRCDPISGHTALYWYRQSLGQGLEFLIYFQGNSAPDKSGLPSDRFSAERTGGSVSTLTIQRTQQEDSAVYLCASSLRMGTEQYFGPGTRLTVT.